Following are 16 T cell receptor beta chains from one sample sequenced in a study of cytomegalovirus exposure and HLA in healthy donors. With 60 Vbeta and 13 Jbeta primers, the PCR was carried out. This table comes from immunoSEQ multiplex PCR, and its TCRdb copy is limited to in-frame clones, with some not included. The sample includes some 32,000 clones, about 86% seen only once; the top ten take around 3%. Sequenced: PBMCs. These receptors originate from a boy younger than 18 in good health and CMV-seronegative.

This chain links TRBV9 with TRBJ2-1; TRBD2 matches 11 bases. The CDR3 covers 15 residues. Germline V CDR1 and CDR2: SGDLS, YYNGEE. The trim removed 1 base at V and 9 bases at J, leaving 6 bases unmatched. CDR3 region: CASSVLAGGQGEQFF. DNA for the CDR3: TGTGCCAGCAGCGTATTAGCGGGGGGGCAAGGTGAGCAGTTCTTC.

V is TRBV2 and J is TRBJ1-2; tentative D call: TRBD1 (5 bases). V was clipped by 8 bases and J by 7 bases, with 17 bases between them. CDR3 length: 13 amino acids. CDR1 SNHLY and CDR2 FYNNEI come from the germline V gene. The CDR3 here is CASRSLDTRGYTF. The CDR3 bases are TGTGCCAGCCGTTCACTGGACACGCGTGGCTACACCTTC.

The chain couples TRBV6-5 to TRBJ2-3, with D perhaps TRBD2 (6 bases). Trimming took 6 bases from V and 5 from J, leaving 18 bases between them. The CDR3 is 15 residues long. Germline-derived CDR1 and CDR2 are MNHEY and SVGAGI. DNA of the CDR3: TGTGCCAGCAGATTACTTGGGGGGACCGGAGATACGCAGTATTTT. Amino acid sequence: CASRLLGGTGDTQYF.

The chain combines TRBV5-4 with TRBJ1-2; 8 nucleotides align to TRBD1. The CDR3 has 15 residues. Germline trimming cut 4 bases from V and 1 base from J; bases unmatched to any gene: 6. Per germline, CDR1 SGHNT and CDR2 YYREEE (reference sequence). CDR3 sequence: CASSLLGQDNYGYTF. For the CDR3, the DNA is TGTGCCAGCAGCCTCCTGGGACAGGATAACTATGGCTACACCTTC.

The chain recombines TRBV7-2 with TRBJ2-5, with 9 bases fitting TRBD2. Germline V gene sequence: CDR1 SGHTA, CDR2 FQGNSA. The trim removed 3 bases at V and 2 bases at J, leaving 7 bases unmatched. CDR3 length equals 16 residues. In DNA form, the CDR3 reads TGTGCCAGCAGCTTCGGTAGCGGGGGCCCGCAAGAGACCCAGTACTTC. It encodes CASSFGSGGPQETQYF.

This chain joins TRBV27 and TRBJ2-2; 7 bases align to TRBD2. Germline V CDR1 and CDR2: MNHEY, SMNVEV (reference sequence). This CDR3 is 15 amino acids long. With 5 bases clipped from V and 7 bases from J, the junction kept 10 bases outside the gene matches. CDR3 DNA sequence: TGTGCCAGCAGTCCGAGCGGGGTCCGAATCGGGGAGCTGTTTTTT. It specifies CASSPSGVRIGELFF.

DNA of the CDR3: TGCGCCAGCAGCAGGGGGGGAGGATCAGCAGGCTCTGGAAACACCATATATTTT. Its translation is CASSRGGGSAGSGNTIYF. This chain connects TRBV5-1 to TRBJ1-3, with D tentatively TRBD1 (6 bases). The germline gives CDR1 SGHRS, CDR2 YFSETQ. The CDR3 totals 18 residues. V was trimmed by 4 bases and J by 0 bases, leaving 20 bases between them.

This sequence joins TRBV15 and TRBJ1-5; no clear D. CDR1 and CDR2 (germline): LNHNV, YYDKDF (reference sequence). The CDR3 covers 12 residues. Deletions cut 0 bases from V and 7 bases from J, with 4 bases between. CDR3 DNA: TGTGCCACCAGCAGAGATTTACAGCCCCAGCATTTT. Translation: CATSRDLQPQHF.

The rearrangement uses TRBV14 and TRBJ1-1, with 8 bases that match TRBD1. Trimming cost V 0 bases and J 0 bases; bases outside gene matches: 12. Germline V gives CDR1 SGHDN, CDR2 FVKESK. This CDR3 spans 19 amino acids. The CDR3 here is CASSQERRTGRKVNTEAFF. The CDR3 DNA sequence: TGTGCCAGCAGCCAAGAACGAAGGACAGGGCGTAAGGTGAACACTGAAGCTTTCTTT.

The V and J genes are TRBV28 and TRBJ1-1; 10 nucleotides match TRBD1. The CDR3 extends over 15 amino acids. Germline CDR1 and CDR2: MDHEN and SYDVKM. V lost 5 bases, J lost 7 bases, and 10 bases stayed unmatched. The CDR3 sequence is CASSLTGGQSNEAFF. The CDR3 region has the DNA TGTGCCAGCAGTCTGACAGGGGGCCAGAGCAATGAAGCTTTCTTT. Full variable domain (missing parts from reference TRBV28 and TRBJ1-1): DVKVTQSSRYLVKRTGEKVFLECVQDMDHENMFWYRQDPGLGLRLIYFSYDVKMKEKGDIPEGYSVSREKKERFSLILESASTNQTSMYLCASSLTGGQSNEAFFGQGTRLTVV.

V and J are TRBV27 and TRBJ2-7; 7 bases are shared with TRBD1. CDR3 length equals 17 residues. The germline V gene encodes CDR1 MNHEY and CDR2 SMNVEV (reference sequence). V gave up 3 bases and J gave up 6 bases; unmatched junction bases: 17. The CDR3 nucleotides read TGTGCCAGCAGTTTCCTTTCTCCGACAGGGTTGAGGGGCGAGCAGTACTTC. This sequence encodes CASSFLSPTGLRGEQYF.

CDR3 residues: CASSFGGGGIDEQYF. CDR3 DNA sequence: TGTGCCAGCAGCTTTGGTGGAGGGGGCATCGACGAGCAGTACTTC. The J gene is TRBJ2-7, the V gene TRBV7-6; D is possibly TRBD1 (7 bases). CDR1 SGHVS and CDR2 FNYEAQ come from the germline V gene. Between the trimmed V and J ends, which lost 3 bases and 5 bases, there was a span of 17 bases. This CDR3 region has 15 residues.

With respect to this clone: The same CDR3 can be traced to other DNA sequences in this sample. This rearrangement joins TRBV15 to TRBJ2-1; perhaps TRBD2 as D (5 bases). The CDR3 is 12 amino acids. V was pared by 6 bases and J by 7 bases, with 10 bases between. Per the germline V gene, CDR1 is LNHNV and CDR2 is YYDKDF (reference sequence). As DNA, the CDR3 is TGTGCCACCAGTATGGTAGCGAATGAGCAGTTCTTC. Protein: CATSMVANEQFF. Using reference TRBV15 and TRBJ2-1 for the parts outside the CDR3, the full variable domain is DAMVIQNPRYQVTQFGKPVTLSCSQTLNHNVMYWYQQKSSQAPKLLFHYYDKDFNNEADTPDNFQSRRPNTSFCFLDIRSPGLGDTAMYLCATSMVANEQFFGPGTRLTVL.

V usage is TRBV5-4 and J usage is TRBJ2-3; TRBD1 matches 7 bases. Trimming at V came to 0 bases and at J to 0 bases, leaving 1 base not matched to a gene. The CDR3 covers 15 residues. Germline assignment: CDR1 SGHNT and CDR2 YYREEE (reference sequence). The CDR3: CASSLEGGSTDTQYF. In DNA form, the CDR3 reads TGTGCCAGCAGCTTGGAAGGGGGCAGCACAGATACGCAGTATTTT.

The chain uses TRBV10-1 and TRBJ2-2; TRBD1 matches at 7 bases. The CDR3 spans 15 residues. From germline, CDR1 is WNHNN and CDR2 SYGVQD (reference sequence). With V trimmed by 7 bases and J by 0 bases, 5 bases remained unmatched. The CDR3 sequence: CASTDRVSNTGELFF. CDR3 DNA sequence: TGCGCCAGCACAGACAGGGTCTCGAACACCGGGGAGCTGTTTTTT.

The genes are TRBV27 and TRBJ2-7; perhaps TRBD1 as D (6 bases). Germline loops: CDR1 MNHEY, CDR2 SMNVEV (reference sequence). V gave up 3 bases and J gave up 1 base, with 10 bases separating them. The CDR3 spans 14 residues. CDR3 sequence: CASSFDRRSYEQYF. The DNA for the CDR3 is TGTGCCAGCAGTTTCGACAGGCGATCCTACGAGCAGTACTTC.